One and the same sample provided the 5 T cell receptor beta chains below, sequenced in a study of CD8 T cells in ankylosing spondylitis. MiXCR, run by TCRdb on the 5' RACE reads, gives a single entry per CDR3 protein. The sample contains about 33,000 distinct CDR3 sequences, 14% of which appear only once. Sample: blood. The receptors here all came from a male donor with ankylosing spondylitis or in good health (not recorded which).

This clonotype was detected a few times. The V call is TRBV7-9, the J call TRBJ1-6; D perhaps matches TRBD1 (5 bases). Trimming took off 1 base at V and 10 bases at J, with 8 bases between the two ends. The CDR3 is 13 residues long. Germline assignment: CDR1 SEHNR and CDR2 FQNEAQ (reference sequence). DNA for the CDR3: TGTGCCAGCAGCTTAGACGGGGGATCACCCCTCCACTTT. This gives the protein CASSLDGGSPLHF.

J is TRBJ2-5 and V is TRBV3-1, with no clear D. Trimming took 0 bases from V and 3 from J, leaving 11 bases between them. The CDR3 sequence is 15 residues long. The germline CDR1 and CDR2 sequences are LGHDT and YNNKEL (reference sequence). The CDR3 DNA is TGTGCCAGCAGCCAAGACCCGGCCAGCAAAGAGACCCAGTACTTC. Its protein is CASSQDPASKETQYF.

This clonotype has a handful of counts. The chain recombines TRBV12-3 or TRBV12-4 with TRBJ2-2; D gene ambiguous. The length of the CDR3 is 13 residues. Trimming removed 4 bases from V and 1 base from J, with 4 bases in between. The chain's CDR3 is CASSYENTGELFF. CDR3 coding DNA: TGTGCCAGCAGTTATGAGAACACCGGGGAGCTGTTTTTT.

This CDR3 reads CASSRGVLAGVNEQFF. Here the CDR3 DNA reads TGTGCCAGCAGTCGCGGAGTCCTAGCGGGAGTCAATGAGCAGTTCTTC. J is TRBJ2-1 and V is TRBV2, with 10 bases matching TRBD2. CDR1 SNHLY and CDR2 FYNNEI come from the germline V gene. This CDR3 spans 16 amino acids. V was clipped by 5 bases and J by 6 bases; unmatched bases: 10.

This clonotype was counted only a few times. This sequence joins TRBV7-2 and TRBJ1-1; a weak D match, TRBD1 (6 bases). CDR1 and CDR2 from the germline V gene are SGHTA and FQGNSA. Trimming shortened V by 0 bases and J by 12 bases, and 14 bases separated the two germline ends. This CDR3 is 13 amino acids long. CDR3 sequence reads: CASSLASEGESFF. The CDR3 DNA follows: TGTGCCAGCAGCTTAGCGTCGGAGGGGGAGTCTTTCTTT. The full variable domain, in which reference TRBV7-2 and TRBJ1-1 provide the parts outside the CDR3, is GAGVSQSPSNKVTEKGKDVELRCDPISGHTALYWYRQSLGQGLEFLIYFQGNSAPDKSGLPSDRFSAERTGGSVSTLTIQRTQQEDSAVYLCASSLASEGESFFGQGTRLTVV.